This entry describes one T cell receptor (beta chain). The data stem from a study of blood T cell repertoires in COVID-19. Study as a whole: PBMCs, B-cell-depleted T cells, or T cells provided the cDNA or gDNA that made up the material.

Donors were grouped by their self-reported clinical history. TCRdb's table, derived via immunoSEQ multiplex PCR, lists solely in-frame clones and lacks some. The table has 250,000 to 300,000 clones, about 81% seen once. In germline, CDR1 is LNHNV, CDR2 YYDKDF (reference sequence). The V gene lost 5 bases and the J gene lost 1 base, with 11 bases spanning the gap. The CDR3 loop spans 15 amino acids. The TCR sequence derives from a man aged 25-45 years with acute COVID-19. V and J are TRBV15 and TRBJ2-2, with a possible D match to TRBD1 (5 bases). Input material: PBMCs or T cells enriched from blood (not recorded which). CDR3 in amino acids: CATSLMGLNTGELFF. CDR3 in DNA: TGTGCCACCAGCTTAATGGGGCTGAACACCGGGGAGCTGTTTTTT. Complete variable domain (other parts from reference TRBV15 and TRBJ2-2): DAMVIQNPRYQVTQFGKPVTLSCSQTLNHNVMYWYQQKSSQAPKLLFHYYDKDFNNEADTPDNFQSRRPNTSFCFLDIRSPGLGDTAMYLCATSLMGLNTGELFFGEGSRLTVL.